These T cell receptor beta chains were read from a single sample in a study of metastatic and nonmetastatic thyroid tumors. TCRdb re-called the PCR reads with MiXCR. The data hold approximately 17,000 clones, with roughly 25% observed a single time. Input material: tumor tissue. Every receptor here comes from a female donor with papillary thyroid cancer or a benign thyroid nodule (not recorded which). Some clones in this sample may be carry-over from other donors' samples. Both conserved end residues are trimmed from each CDR3. D genes are given only for firm matches.

TRBV11-3	-	TRBJ2-2	ASSLVAGELF
TRBV6-1	-	TRBJ2-6	ASSEAQEGANVPT
TRBV20-1	-	TRBJ2-1	SARPHKDNEQF
TRBV6-1	-	TRBJ2-1	ASSASRVGLTRYEQF
TRBV20-1	-	TRBJ2-3	SARHGGTRGDTQY
TRBV4-1	-	TRBJ1-1	ASSQEVRSGKGNTEAF
TRBV30	TRBD1	TRBJ2-7	AWRPNGQGRYEQY
TRBV19	-	TRBJ1-1	PTASQAEPNTEAF
TRBV2	-	TRBJ2-2	ASTVRTGNTGELF
TRBV19	-	TRBJ1-5	ASSIAGQPQH
TRBV6-5	-	TRBJ1-2	ASSYSGQKYGYT
TRBV20-1	-	TRBJ2-1	SARDVGGPNEQF
TRBV12-3/TRBV12-4	TRBD1	TRBJ2-7	ASSSTGQASYEQY
TRBV6-6	-	TRBJ2-3	ASSYSWQGGDTQY
TRBV6-1	-	TRBJ2-7	ASSLRGPSYEQY
TRBV6-7	TRBD1	TRBJ2-7	ASSNRDRLYEQY
TRBV27	-	TRBJ1-1	ASTPRGGGTEAF
TRBV20-1	TRBD1	TRBJ1-2	SARDRDWSGYT
TRBV3-1	TRBD1	TRBJ1-2	ASSPSGTAKIFYGYT
TRBV27	-	TRBJ2-5	ASSRGFEETQY
TRBV7-3	TRBD1	TRBJ2-5	ASSQTGGGGRETQY
TRBV12-3/TRBV12-4	-	TRBJ2-3	ASRRLDSDTQY
TRBV5-6	-	TRBJ1-3	ASSLSGAGNTIY
TRBV12-3/TRBV12-4	-	TRBJ2-1	ASGDTNYNEQF
TRBV6-5	TRBD2	TRBJ2-5	ASSSRGGGETQY
TRBV11-2	-	TRBJ1-5	ASSDSRGNQPQH
TRBV7-9	-	TRBJ2-7	ASSLEVGNYEQY
TRBV7-2	-	TRBJ1-5	ASSLAPVYQPQH
TRBV27	TRBD2	TRBJ2-2	ASIGLSGGGVSGELF
TRBV12-3/TRBV12-4	-	TRBJ1-5	ASSLTNQPQH
TRBV7-2	-	TRBJ2-3	ASSFEGVTDTQY
TRBV11-2	TRBD2	TRBJ2-7	ASSILRTSGSTYEQY
TRBV20-1	-	TRBJ2-1	SAPSVEQF
TRBV3-1	-	TRBJ2-1	ASSQGLGGALGEQF
TRBV6-1	TRBD2	TRBJ2-3	ASSEASGSTDTQY
TRBV5-1	-	TRBJ1-1	ASSTGRDTEAF
TRBV4-1	-	TRBJ2-5	ASSQDGRGGPETQY
TRBV20-1	-	TRBJ1-1	SARDGKMNTEAF
TRBV20-1	-	TRBJ2-2	SASGGGGGELF
TRBV12-3/TRBV12-4	-	TRBJ1-4	ASNRFDNEKLF
TRBV11-2	-	TRBJ2-1	ASSSLRCSYNEQF
TRBV4-1	-	TRBJ2-3	ATGSVGGSGNTQY
TRBV30	TRBD1	TRBJ2-7	AWTPTGVHEQY
TRBV4-1	TRBD2	TRBJ2-2	ASSGGVLNTGELF
TRBV19	-	TRBJ1-2	ASSIELTYGYT
TRBV10-1	-	TRBJ1-4	ASSESADSEKLF
TRBV6-1	-	TRBJ2-3	ASIASTRGDTQY
TRBV5-1	-	TRBJ2-2	ASTSYSPSTGELF
TRBV30	-	TRBJ1-2	AWSSGRGAYGYT
TRBV20-1	-	TRBJ2-3	SARSPIGGTTDTQY
TRBV18	-	TRBJ1-5	ASSETAYQPQH
TRBV19	-	TRBJ1-5	ASMGLDSESQPQH
TRBV7-9	-	TRBJ1-1	ASSLDSIEPEAF